This T cell receptor beta chain was recovered during a study of blood T cell repertoires in COVID-19. The CDR3 has 18 residues. Germline CDR1 reads SGDLS; CDR2 reads YYNGEE. V dropped 3 bases and J dropped 0; count of bases not matched to a gene: 8. Sequencing used immunoSEQ multiplex PCR; TCRdb keeps in-frame clones, though not all of them. Of under 250,000 clones detected, approximately 78% appear once; the ten largest clones hold approximately 12%. The chain carries TRBV9 and TRBJ2-7; 14 nucleotides line up with TRBD2. This TCR derives from a woman aged 40 to 50 with acute or convalescent COVID-19. The specimen was peripheral blood. The CDR3 DNA is TGTGCCAGCAGCGGAGGACTAGCGGGGGGACTGAGCTCCTACGAGCAGTACTTC. Translating it yields CASSGGLAGGLSSYEQYF.